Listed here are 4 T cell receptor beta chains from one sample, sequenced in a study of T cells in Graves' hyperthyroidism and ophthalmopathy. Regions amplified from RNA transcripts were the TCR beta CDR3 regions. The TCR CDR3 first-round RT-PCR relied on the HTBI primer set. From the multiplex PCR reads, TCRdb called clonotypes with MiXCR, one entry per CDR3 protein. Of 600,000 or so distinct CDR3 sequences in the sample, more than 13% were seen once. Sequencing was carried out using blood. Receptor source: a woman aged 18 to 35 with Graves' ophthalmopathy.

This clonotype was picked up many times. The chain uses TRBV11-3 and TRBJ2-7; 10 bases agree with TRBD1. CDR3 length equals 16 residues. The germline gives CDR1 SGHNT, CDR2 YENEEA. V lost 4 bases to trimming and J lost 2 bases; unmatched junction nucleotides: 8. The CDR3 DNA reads TGTGCCAGCAGCTCCCGGGACAGGGGTCATGCCTACGAGCAGTACTTC. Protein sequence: CASSSRDRGHAYEQYF.

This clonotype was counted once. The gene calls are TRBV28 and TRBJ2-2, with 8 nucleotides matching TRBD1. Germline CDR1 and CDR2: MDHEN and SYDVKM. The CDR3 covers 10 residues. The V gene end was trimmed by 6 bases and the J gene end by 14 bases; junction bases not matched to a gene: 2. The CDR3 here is CASSGQGLFF. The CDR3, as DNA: TGTGCCAGCAGCGGACAGGGACTGTTTTTT.

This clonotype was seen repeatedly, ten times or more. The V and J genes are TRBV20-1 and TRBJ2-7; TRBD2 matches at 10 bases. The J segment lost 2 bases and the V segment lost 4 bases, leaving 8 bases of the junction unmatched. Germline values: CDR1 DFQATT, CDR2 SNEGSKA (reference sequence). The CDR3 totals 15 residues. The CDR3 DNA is TGCAGTGCTACCCCAGCGGGAGGGCCCCCCTACGAGCAGTACTTC. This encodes CSATPAGGPPYEQYF.

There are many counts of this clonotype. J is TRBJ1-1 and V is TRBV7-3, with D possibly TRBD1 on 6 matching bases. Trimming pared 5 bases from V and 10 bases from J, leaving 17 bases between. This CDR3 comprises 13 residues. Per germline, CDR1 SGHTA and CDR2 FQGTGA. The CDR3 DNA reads TGTGCCAGCAGCCCGGCACAGGGCTTGGCAGCTTTCTTT. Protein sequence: CASSPAQGLAAFF.